This entry lists 26 T cell receptor beta chains sequenced from one sample in a study of CD8 T cells in Susac syndrome. It was with random hexamers that 0.5 to 1 ug RNA was reverse transcribed. TCRdb processed the immunoSEQ multiplex PCR reads anew with MiXCR; each CDR3 protein has one entry. This sample has 120,000 to 150,000 distinct CDR3 sequences; approximately 93% occur once, and the top ten carry about 0.076%. The specimen sequenced was CD4+ T cells from PBMCs. The receptor set was obtained from a human donor in good health.

The chain recombines TRBV20-1 with TRBJ1-2, with 8 bases aligning to TRBD1. Germline CDR1 and CDR2: DFQATT and SNEGSKA (reference sequence). The CDR3 spans 15 residues. Trimming removed 0 bases from V and 7 bases from J; junction bases left unmatched: 10. The CDR3: CSARDPTRGQVGYTF. The CDR3 DNA is TGCAGTGCTAGAGATCCAACCAGGGGGCAGGTTGGCTACACCTTC.

This chain uses TRBV6-5 with TRBJ1-2, with a tentative D call TRBD1 (6 bases). Germline-derived CDR1 and CDR2 are MNHEY and SVGAGI. Trimming pared 2 bases from V and 0 bases from J, leaving 10 bases between. This CDR3 is built from 15 residues. CDR3 loop: CASSYGGGSNYGYTF. As DNA, the CDR3 is TGTGCCAGCAGTTACGGGGGGGGCTCTAACTATGGCTACACCTTC.

The genes are TRBV7-2 and TRBJ2-6; D gene ambiguous. CDR1 and CDR2 from the germline V gene are SGHTA and FQGNSA. V lost 1 base to trimming and J lost 0 bases, with 4 bases between them. The CDR3 loop spans 15 amino acids. This CDR3 is CASSLGDSGANVLTF. CDR3 nucleotides: TGTGCCAGCAGCTTAGGGGACTCTGGGGCCAACGTCCTGACTTTC.

The rearrangement links TRBV6-1 to TRBJ2-7, with a weak D call TRBD1 (6 bases). In germline, CDR1 is MNHNS, CDR2 SASEGT. V was cut by 6 bases and J by 3 bases, with 18 bases left in between. The CDR3 totals 15 residues. CDR3 nucleotides: TGTGCCAGCAGCACCCGGGCAGGGGTTAGCTACGAGCAGTACTTC. It specifies CASSTRAGVSYEQYF.

This chain uses TRBV7-2 with TRBJ1-1; 8 bases line up with TRBD1. Per germline, CDR1 SGHTA and CDR2 FQGNSA. This CDR3 comprises 14 residues. Unmatched junction bases numbered 3, after V lost 6 bases and J lost 0 bases. In nucleotides, the CDR3 is TGTGCCAGCAGACGGACAGGGTTGAACACTGAAGCTTTCTTT. Residues: CASRRTGLNTEAFF.

The V and J genes are TRBV20-1 and TRBJ2-3, with 8 bases lining up with TRBD2. CDR1 DFQATT and CDR2 SNEGSKA come from the germline V gene (reference sequence). V lost 0 bases to trimming and J lost 6 bases; unmatched junction nucleotides: 5. This CDR3 has 14 residues. CDR3 sequence (DNA): TGCAGTGCTAGAGATAGGCGGGAGGTCGATACGCAGTATTTT. It translates to CSARDRREVDTQYF.

The chain joins TRBV7-3 to TRBJ2-1; no clear D gene. The CDR3 runs to 14 residues. V was trimmed by 1 base and J by 15 bases, leaving 19 bases between them. Germline V gene lookup returns CDR1 SGHTA and CDR2 FQGTGA. CDR3 in amino acids: CASSLMWSSSTVFF. The CDR3 nucleotides read TGTGCCAGCAGCTTAATGTGGTCGTCATCCACAGTGTTCTTC.

The V call is TRBV7-8, the J call TRBJ2-5; the match to TRBD2 covers 12 bases. Germline V gene sequence: CDR1 SGHVS, CDR2 FQNEAQ. The J segment lost 2 bases and the V segment lost 2 bases, leaving 0 bases of the junction unmatched. The CDR3 sequence is 15 residues long. CDR3 protein: CASSLTSGRQETQYF. Here the CDR3 DNA reads TGTGCCAGCAGCTTAACTAGCGGGAGGCAAGAGACCCAGTACTTC.

This chain uses TRBV5-4 with TRBJ2-7, with D maybe TRBD2 (6 bases). Germline V gene sequence: CDR1 SGHNT, CDR2 YYREEE (reference sequence). The CDR3 sequence is 13 residues long. V was shortened by 4 bases and J by 3 bases, with 11 bases between the two germline ends. The CDR3 loop is CASSRDSYYEQYF. The DNA of the CDR3 is TGTGCCAGCAGCCGGGACTCCTACTACGAGCAGTACTTC.

The CDR3 region has the DNA TGCGCCAGCAGCCAGAGCCCTCGGGCAGGGTCGAGCTCCTACGAGCAGTACTTC. Its translation: CASSQSPRAGSSSYEQYF. The chain carries TRBV4-1 and TRBJ2-7; D perhaps matches TRBD1 (5 bases). The V gene lost 3 bases and the J gene lost 0 bases, with 21 bases spanning the gap. In germline, CDR1 is MGHRA, CDR2 YSYEKL. The CDR3 extends over 18 amino acids.

The chain combines TRBV7-8 with TRBJ2-5, with D maybe TRBD2 (5 bases). This CDR3 has 12 amino acids. V was pared by 7 bases and J by 5 bases, with 11 bases between. Germline-derived CDR1 and CDR2 are SGHVS and FQNEAQ. CDR3 loop: CASKTRGETQYF. The CDR3 coding sequence is TGTGCCAGCAAGACCCGAGGGGAGACCCAGTACTTC.

The genes are TRBV19 and TRBJ2-7, with 7 positions matching TRBD1. Germline V gene data show CDR1 as LNHDA and CDR2 as SQIVND (reference sequence). V shed 0 bases, J shed 6 bases, and the junction held 8 bases outside the gene matches. The CDR3 extends over 15 amino acids. The CDR3 reads CASSIDGTARGEQYF. CDR3 DNA sequence: TGTGCCAGTAGTATAGACGGGACAGCGAGAGGCGAGCAGTACTTC.

The V and J genes are TRBV27 and TRBJ1-1; 7 nucleotides agree with TRBD1. This CDR3 contains 17 residues. Germline V CDR1 and CDR2: MNHEY, SMNVEV (reference sequence). J was trimmed by 0 bases and V by 0 bases; bases with no gene match: 7. CDR3 bases: TGTGCCAGCAGTTTATCGGGGGACAGAGGAATGAACACTGAAGCTTTCTTT. This sequence encodes CASSLSGDRGMNTEAFF.

The chain has TRBV7-9 and TRBJ2-7; 8 bases agree with TRBD1. The CDR3 spans 15 residues. The germline CDR1 and CDR2 sequences are SEHNR and FQNEAQ (reference sequence). Trimming at V came to 3 bases and at J to 6 bases, leaving 10 bases not matched to a gene. The CDR3 region is CASSFTLGQGGEQYF. The CDR3 DNA reads TGTGCCAGCAGCTTTACCCTTGGACAGGGAGGCGAGCAGTACTTC. The full variable domain, its missing parts supplied by reference TRBV7-9 and TRBJ2-7, is DTGVSQNPRHKITKRGQNVTFRCDPISEHNRLYWYRQTLGQGPEFLTYFQNEAQLEKSRLLSDRFSAERPKGSFSTLEIQRTEQGDSAMYLCASSFTLGQGGEQYFGPGTRLTVT.

The chain couples TRBV20-1 to TRBJ2-5; TRBD1 aligns across 8 bases. The trim removed 3 bases at V and 2 bases at J, leaving 11 bases unmatched. The V gene's germline CDR1 is DFQATT and CDR2 SNEGSKA (reference sequence). CDR3 length: 16 residues. The CDR3 spells CSASRGSGGGQETQYF. The CDR3 coding sequence is TGCAGTGCTAGCAGGGGCTCAGGGGGCGGACAAGAGACCCAGTACTTC.

This chain links TRBV24-1 with TRBJ2-5, with 8 positions matching TRBD1. CDR1 and CDR2 (germline): KGHDR, SFDVKD. The CDR3 covers 17 residues. V shed 0 bases, J shed 5 bases, and the junction held 10 bases outside the gene matches. The DNA of the CDR3 is TGTGCCACCAGTGATTTGCGGACAGGGAAGGGGAGGGAGACCCAGTACTTC. Residues: CATSDLRTGKGRETQYF.

The chain combines TRBV30 with TRBJ2-1; no definite D call. Trimming removed 2 bases at V and 2 bases at J, with 4 bases between. CDR1 GTSNPN and CDR2 SVGIG come from the germline V gene (reference sequence). The CDR3 has 12 amino acids. DNA of the CDR3: TGTGCCTGGAGTAGGACCTACAATGAGCAGTTCTTC. It encodes CAWSRTYNEQFF.

This clonotype is a singleton in its sample. CDR3 in amino acids: CASRQPGLAGGEETQYF. The CDR3 DNA reads TGTGCCAGTAGGCAACCGGGACTAGCGGGAGGAGAGGAGACCCAGTACTTC. This chain connects TRBV19 to TRBJ2-5, with 15 bases that match TRBD2. Trimming at V came to 6 bases and at J to 5 bases, leaving 10 bases not matched to a gene. Germline values: CDR1 LNHDA, CDR2 SQIVND (reference sequence). The CDR3 contains 17 residues.

The DNA of the CDR3 is TGTGCCAGTAGTATCCGACTGATTTCTAACTATGGCTACACCTTC. Its translation: CASSIRLISNYGYTF. The V and J genes are TRBV19 and TRBJ1-2, with D unresolved. The V end was cut by 3 bases, the J end by 0 bases, with 11 bases between. The CDR3 has 15 amino acids. CDR1 is LNHDA and CDR2 is SQIVND in the germline V gene (reference sequence).

The V call is TRBV5-6, the J call TRBJ1-2, with no clear D. This CDR3 is 17 amino acids long. CDR1 is SGHDT and CDR2 is YYEEEE in the germline V gene. V lost 2 bases, J lost 0 bases, and 17 bases lay in between. As DNA, the CDR3 is TGTGCCAGCAGCTTAATTGGCCCTGTCACTGCTAACTATGGCTACACCTTC. Translating gives CASSLIGPVTANYGYTF.

The table lists this clonotype with a count of one. The chain joins TRBV15 to TRBJ2-7; the D is unclear. With 2 bases removed from V and 6 bases from J, the gap between germline ends came to 17 bases. Germline V gene lookup returns CDR1 LNHNV and CDR2 YYDKDF (reference sequence). The CDR3 loop spans 15 amino acids. DNA of the CDR3: TGTGCCACCAGCAGATATTCCGGGCCCGGGCGCGAGCAGTACTTC. Protein product: CATSRYSGPGREQYF.

The rearrangement uses TRBV5-1 and TRBJ2-1, with 9 bases that match TRBD2. The CDR3 has 16 residues. Germline CDR1 reads SGHRS; CDR2 reads YFSETQ. Unmatched junction bases numbered 10, after V lost 4 bases and J lost 5 bases. CDR3 in amino acids: CASSLRLAGSHNEQFF. The DNA for the CDR3 is TGCGCCAGCAGCCTCAGGCTAGCGGGATCCCACAATGAGCAGTTCTTC.

V gene TRBV20-1 combines with J gene TRBJ2-1; 7 bases match TRBD2. The CDR3 has 14 amino acids. CDR1 DFQATT and CDR2 SNEGSKA come from the germline V gene (reference sequence). The ends lost 2 bases at V and 3 bases at J; junction bases unmatched: 4. The CDR3 loop reads CSARLLAVYNEQFF. The CDR3 nucleotides read TGCAGTGCTAGATTGCTAGCGGTCTACAATGAGCAGTTCTTC.

The chain combines TRBV2 with TRBJ1-2; D is unclear. The CDR3 spans 13 residues. V was shortened by 3 bases and J by 4 bases, with 9 bases between the two germline ends. The germline V gene encodes CDR1 SNHLY and CDR2 FYNNEI. The CDR3 DNA is TGTGCCAGCAGTGAGGACTGGCTCTATGGCTACACCTTC. Amino acid sequence: CASSEDWLYGYTF.

The chain carries TRBV3-1 and TRBJ1-1; the D gene is possibly TRBD1 (6 bases). The germline CDR1 and CDR2 sequences are LGHDT and YNNKEL (reference sequence). The CDR3 extends over 14 amino acids. The germline V and J ends were trimmed by 0 bases and 3 bases, with 8 bases remaining between them. CDR3 DNA: TGTGCCAGCAGCCAAGAAGGGGGGGACACTGAAGCTTTCTTT. Encoded protein: CASSQEGGDTEAFF.

This clonotype was observed a handful of times. This rearrangement joins TRBV2 to TRBJ2-5; D is unresolved. The V and J ends lost 6 bases and 5 bases respectively, with 4 bases between them. This CDR3 contains 10 residues. CDR1 is SNHLY, CDR2 FYNNEI, per germline. The CDR3 nucleotides are TGTGCCAGCAGGAGTGAGACCCAGTACTTC. Its translation: CASRSETQYF.